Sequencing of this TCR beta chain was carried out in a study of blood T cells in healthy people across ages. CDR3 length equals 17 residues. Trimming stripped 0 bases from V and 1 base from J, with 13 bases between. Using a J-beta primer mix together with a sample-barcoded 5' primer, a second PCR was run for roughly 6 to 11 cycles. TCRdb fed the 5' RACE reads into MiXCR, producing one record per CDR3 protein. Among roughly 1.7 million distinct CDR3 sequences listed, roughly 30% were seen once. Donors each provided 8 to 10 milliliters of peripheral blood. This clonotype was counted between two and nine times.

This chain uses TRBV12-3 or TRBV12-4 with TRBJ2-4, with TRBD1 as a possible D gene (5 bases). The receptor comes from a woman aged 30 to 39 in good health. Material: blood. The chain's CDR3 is CASSLAWGPGAKNIQYF. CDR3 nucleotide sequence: TGTGCCAGCAGTTTAGCGTGGGGCCCCGGGGCCAAAAACATTCAGTACTTC.